These 10 T cell receptor beta chains came from one sample sequenced in a study of blood T cell repertoires in COVID-19. The repertoire was sequenced with immunoSEQ multiplex PCR; TCRdb's copy has only in-frame clones and lacks some. Of just under 65,000 clones in the sample, over 60% were seen once. Sequenced sample: peripheral blood. The receptors shown here come from a human donor in a cohort sampled during active COVID-19.

The rearrangement links TRBV5-6 to TRBJ1-6; a possible D gene is TRBD1 (5 bases). Trimming took 0 bases from V and 0 from J, leaving 16 bases between them. The germline V gene has CDR1 SGHDT and CDR2 YYEEEE. The CDR3 sequence is 19 residues long. In DNA, the CDR3 is TGTGCCAGCAGCTTGGAGGGGCAGGGCGCCAGCTCCTATAATTCACCCCTCCACTTT. This encodes CASSLEGQGASSYNSPLHF.

This chain links TRBV6-2 or TRBV6-3 with TRBJ2-1, with 10 bases matching TRBD2. This CDR3 has 16 residues. Trimming cost V 5 bases and J 9 bases; bases outside gene matches: 13. Looked up from germline, CDR1 is MNHEY and CDR2 is SVGEGT. DNA for the CDR3: TGTGCCAGCAGTGTAAGCGGGGGGGACTTTCATACTGAGCAGTTCTTC. Protein product: CASSVSGGDFHTEQFF.

The chain has TRBV19 and TRBJ2-5; 7 nucleotides agree with TRBD1. The CDR3 runs to 15 residues. Germline CDR1 reads LNHDA; CDR2 reads SQIVND (reference sequence). Trimming removed 5 bases from V and 0 bases from J; junction bases left unmatched: 6. Written as DNA, the CDR3 is TGTGCCAGTAGTCCCGGACAGGACCACCAAGAGACCCAGTACTTC. Its protein is CASSPGQDHQETQYF.

This clone was seen a single time. The chain combines TRBV6-6 with TRBJ1-2; 7 nucleotides align to TRBD1. The ends lost 8 bases at V and 5 bases at J; junction bases unmatched: 8. The CDR3 is 13 residues long. Germline V gene sequence: CDR1 MNHNY, CDR2 SVGAGI (reference sequence). In nucleotides, the CDR3 is TGTGCCAGCGGAAAGGGGACAGCATATGGCTACACCTTC. This encodes CASGKGTAYGYTF.

The V call is TRBV27, the J call TRBJ1-4, with D hard to call. Looked up from germline, CDR1 is MNHEY and CDR2 is SMNVEV (reference sequence). CDR3 length: 15 amino acids. V shed 3 bases and J shed 4 bases, with 12 bases lying between them. The CDR3 DNA follows: TGTGCCAGCAGTTTGCTTAGCGGCAGTAATGAAAAACTGTTTTTT. Translated, it gives CASSLLSGSNEKLFF.

This clone was observed a few times. The chain combines TRBV7-9 with TRBJ2-7, with 7 positions matching TRBD1. Germline CDR1 SEHNR, CDR2 FQNEAQ (reference sequence). V lost 5 bases to trimming and J lost 3 bases; unmatched junction nucleotides: 7. The CDR3 totals 14 residues. CDR3 region: CASSQGVVGYEQYF. CDR3 nucleotide sequence: TGTGCCAGCAGCCAGGGGGTAGTCGGCTACGAGCAGTACTTC.

The J gene is TRBJ1-2, the V gene TRBV4-3; 8 bases agree with TRBD1. After removal of 4 bases from V and 7 bases from J, the junction contained 8 bases not matched to a gene. This CDR3 has 14 amino acids. The germline V gene encodes CDR1 LGHNA and CDR2 YSLEER. The CDR3 sequence: CASSRSDRVSGYTF. CDR3 nucleotides: TGCGCCAGCAGCCGATCGGACAGGGTGAGTGGCTACACCTTC.

V usage is TRBV12-3 or TRBV12-4 and J usage is TRBJ1-1; D ambiguous. V lost 5 bases and J lost 6, with 13 bases in between. The CDR3 contains 13 residues. CDR3 in amino acids: CASSRTGVAEAFF. The CDR3, as DNA: TGTGCCAGCAGTCGAACCGGGGTCGCTGAAGCTTTCTTT.

This rearrangement joins TRBV15 to TRBJ2-1; 8 positions agree with TRBD2. The length of the CDR3 is 16 residues. J gave up 1 base and V 6 bases, and 8 bases lay outside the gene matches. CDR1 is LNHNV, CDR2 YYDKDF, per germline (reference sequence). Here the CDR3 reads CATSTEGLGSYNEQFF. As DNA, the CDR3 is TGTGCCACCAGTACCGAGGGACTAGGGTCCTACAATGAGCAGTTCTTC.

CDR3 in DNA: TGTGCCTGGAGTGTACAAAGCGGGGGCGGTCTCGAGCAGTACTTC. Translated: CAWSVQSGGGLEQYF. This chain links TRBV30 with TRBJ2-7, with 8 bases aligning to TRBD2. The CDR3 extends over 15 amino acids. After removal of 0 bases from V and 6 bases from J, the junction contained 10 bases not matched to a gene. The germline V gene has CDR1 GTSNPN and CDR2 SVGIG (reference sequence).